Included here is one TCR beta chain sequence, with context. This clonotype was detected ten times or more. The antigen this receptor binds is unknown. Base qualities are not provided; no much larger clone lies one nucleotide away. The receptor library was made with multiplex PCR. Sequencer: Illumina HiSeq 4000. iRepertoire HTBI primers and Arm-PCR amplification of CDR3 regions were used to construct TCR beta libraries. Gel purification was performed on PCR products prior to sequencing. As for the original processing: A total of fewer than 65 TRBV and 14 TRBJ segments were identified across samples and were used for gene usage analysis of CDR3 amino acid clonotypes. COPE and FqMerger were used to merge the filtered high-quality paired reads into contigs. BLAST was used to align contigs to the IMGT TRBV, TRBD and TRBJ reference genes, and CDR3 was defined following IMGT. Any clonotype with a frequency above 0.1% was counted as a highly expanded clone. Shannon entropy was used to measure repertoire diversity, and the Gini coefficient was used to measure V-J evenness. Public clonotypes were defined as clonotypes shared by more than one individual. TCRdb cleaned the public reads at Q25 with fastp, built clones with MiXCR and kept in-frame beta chains. Identical CDR3 proteins give one entry, which carries the most common genes and DNA. These V and J calls derive from TCRdb rather than the authors' analysis. This sample gives about 540,000 distinct CDR3 sequences in total; 13% of them show up just once. The top ten clonotypes cover under 10% of the sample.

The sample comes from a study of regulatory T cells in long-lasting Graves disease (dated by TCRdb to about 2021). In the study overall: Patients with newly diagnosed Graves' disease had been on antithyroid drugs for under 3 months. Patients with persistent Graves' disease were compared with patients with newly diagnosed Graves' disease using TCR sequencing and RNA sequencing of peripheral blood. The study was registered as a clinical trial and conducted in China. TCR sequencing covered 13 persistent and around 20 newly diagnosed Graves' disease patients, about 35 samples in total.

The time point label here, explained by the study, means: newly diagnosed GD, antithyroid drugs for less than 3 months. RNA was extracted from PBMCs in TRIzol for both TCR sequencing and RNA sequencing. Graves' disease was diagnosed according to American Thyroid Association guidelines. The patients came from an endocrinology department in Xi'an, China. Each patient gave 9 to 10 milliliters of peripheral blood, collected in an EDTA anticoagulant tube. Ficoll Paque Plus density gradient separation was used to isolate PBMCs, and no further T cell sorting was performed. An Agilent 2100 Bioanalyzer and agarose gel were used to assess RNA quality, and a NanoDrop 2000 was used to measure RNA concentration. Overall study results and their limits: Sequencing and analysis were limited to the TCR beta chain. The authors noted that the small sample size was a limitation that may lower accuracy. Because the primary lesion, thyroid tissue, could not be accessed, the study looked at peripheral blood alone. Compared with newly diagnosed patients, persistent Graves' disease patients had lower TCR Shannon entropy and fewer highly expanded clones, which suggests clonal expansion. More public clonotypes were shared among persistent patients (2,741) than among newly diagnosed patients (roughly 960).

The same specimen was also included in a second study, on T cells in Graves' hyperthyroidism and ophthalmopathy. As the second paper documents: Graves' hyperthyroidism was defined as stable when no progression to ophthalmopathy occurred over 18 months of follow-up. Hyperthyroidism patients were newly diagnosed, with disease duration under 2 months, and aged 18 to 65 years. Exclusion was applied to patients with uncontrolled infections, other autoimmune diseases, pregnancy or lactation. Diagnoses were based on clinical symptoms, serum thyroxine and TRAb, thyroid ultrasound and orbital computed tomography. The first round of RT-PCR for the TCR CDR3 was performed with the HTBI primer set and the Qiagen OneStep RT-PCR kit. Most expanded thyroid clonotypes (frequency above 0.001) were also found in blood, which suggests that blood repertoires may mirror thyroid immune responses. A 13 V-J signature model separated ophthalmopathy from stable hyperthyroidism, with 87.88% sensitivity and roughly 81% specificity in cross-validation and 80%/75% in testing. In validation, the model predicted progression to ophthalmopathy a median of about 6.5 months before onset, with approximately 71% sensitivity and 72.22% specificity. To identify distinguishing TCR V-J signatures, a discovery cohort of some 100 patients was used, comprising 43 with Graves' ophthalmopathy and approximately 57 with stable Graves' hyperthyroidism. Prospective prediction of ophthalmopathy was tested in an independent validation cohort consisting of some 19 hyperthyroidism patients and around 17 patients who later progressed to ophthalmopathy. The 95 to 100 discovery patients were randomly divided into training and test sets at a 7:3 ratio. Thyroid tissue and blood T-cell repertoires from several Graves' hyperthyroidism patients were also compared in the study. Following sampling, methimazole starting at 30 mg daily was given to hyperthyroidism patients, and high-dose intravenous methylprednisolone was given to ophthalmopathy patients. Libraries were constructed in a second round of multiplex PCR, after which size selection and purification were performed. Paired-end sequencing of the libraries was performed with 100 bp reads on an Illumina HiSeq2000. SOAPnuke was used to process the raw data, with reads discarded if the reads contained adapters or uncalled bases, had a mean Phred below 15, or lacked an exact constant-primer or identifier match. COPE v1.2.5 was used to merge the high-quality paired reads, and each unique nucleotide sequence was defined as a clonotype. MiTCR v1.1 was used to align clonotypes to the IMGT TRBV, TRBD and TRBJ reference segments. Only V-J combinations with frequency above 0.0001, covering roughly 99% of repertoires, were analysed. The TCS score was defined as F50 (clonal expansion) divided by E x V (chaos), with BLOSUM62-based TCRdist calculated between CDR3 peptides within each V-J. Welch's t-statistics and random forest reduced around 510 V-J features to about 13, which were used in a naive Bayes classifier (R e1071). Sample size was not statistically predetermined, and blinding of investigators to group allocation was not performed. The paper reports TCR Vbeta CDR3 sequencing of more than 120 peripheral blood samples: 43 ophthalmopathy, fewer than 85 hyperthyroidism and roughly 17 progressor patients.

The source is a man aged 30 to 39 with Graves disease. Donor details come from another sample of the same person, matched by shared clones. Sequences were derived from peripheral blood mononuclear cells (PBMCs), sampled at new diagnosis, from a patient treated with antithyroid drugs.

The CDR3 region: CASSLEGFKDTQYF. The bases read TGCGCCAGCAGCTTGGAAGGGTTCAAAGATACGCAGTATTTT. Here the chain combines TRBV5-1 and TRBJ2-3; no D gene is confidently identified. The CDR3 has 14 amino acids, counting the end cysteine and phenylalanine. The sequence is cut down to CDR3 DNA, 42 bases in frame from base 1. The germline V gene sets CDR1 to SGHRS and CDR2 to YFSETQ. Deletion took 0 bases off V and 5 bases off J, with a span of 10 bases between the germline ends.